This TCR beta chain originates from a study of control samples from healthy donors and cancer patients (dated by TCRdb to 2018 to 2020). From cysteine to phenylalanine, the CDR3 is 16 amino acids long. The sequence is cut down to CDR3 DNA, 48 bases in frame from base 1. Library preparation was by the immunoSEQ multiplex PCR assay. TCRdb took over this immuneACCESS table, retaining in-frame rearrangements with V and J assigned. Such tables are incomplete; in checked studies, under half of the missing clones stem from an unresolved V gene, and the remainder is unexplained. This sample comprises roughly 90,000 clones, approximately 91% of them detected only once. Roughly 9.7% of the sample belongs to the ten largest clones. As to this clone: The target of this receptor is not known. The record has no base qualities; no much larger clone is one base away.

This receptor was taken from a woman aged 50 to 60 with colorectal cancer. The chain is made from TRBV21-1 and TRBJ2-2; TRBD1 was called by the table and not checked on the DNA. TRBV21-1 constitutes a pseudogene. The sequencing input was PBMCs. The nucleotides read TGTGCCAGCAGCAAAAAATGTTCAGAGAACACCGGGGAGCTGTTTTTT. The encoded protein is CASSKKCSENTGELFF.